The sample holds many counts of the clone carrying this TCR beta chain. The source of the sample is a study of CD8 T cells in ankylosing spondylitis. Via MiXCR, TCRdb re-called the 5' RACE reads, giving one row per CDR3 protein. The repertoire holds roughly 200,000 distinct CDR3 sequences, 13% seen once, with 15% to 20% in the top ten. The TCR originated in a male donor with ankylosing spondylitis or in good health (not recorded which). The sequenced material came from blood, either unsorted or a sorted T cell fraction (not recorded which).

In nucleotides, the CDR3 is TGTGCCAGCAGTTCCGGGACTAGCGGGAGGGTTGAGCAGTTCTTC. This encodes CASSSGTSGRVEQFF. This chain connects TRBV27 to TRBJ2-1; the match to TRBD2 covers 16 bases. The length of the CDR3 is 15 residues. Germline assignment: CDR1 MNHEY and CDR2 SMNVEV (reference sequence). Trimming at V came to 4 bases and at J to 9 bases, leaving 3 bases not matched to a gene.